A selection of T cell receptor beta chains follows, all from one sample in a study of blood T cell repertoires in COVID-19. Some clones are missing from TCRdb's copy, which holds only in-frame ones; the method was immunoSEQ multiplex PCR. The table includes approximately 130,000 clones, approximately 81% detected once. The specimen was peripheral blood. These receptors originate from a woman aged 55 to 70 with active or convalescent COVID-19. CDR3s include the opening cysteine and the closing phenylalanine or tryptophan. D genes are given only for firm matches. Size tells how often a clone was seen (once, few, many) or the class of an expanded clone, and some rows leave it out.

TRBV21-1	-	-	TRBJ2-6	TGTGCCAGCAGCAAAAGTACGGAGCCTGGGGCCAACGTCCTGACTTTC	CASSKSTEPGANVLTF
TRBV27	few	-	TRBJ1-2	TGTGCCAGCAGTTTTTCAGGGGTGGGTGGCTACACCTTC	CASSFSGVGGYTF
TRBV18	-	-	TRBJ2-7	TGTGCCAGCTCCCGAGGGGGTACGGCTTACGAGCAGTACTTC	CASSRGGTAYEQYF
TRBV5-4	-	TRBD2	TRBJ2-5	TGTGCCAGCAGCTTAGGGACTAGCGGGGGCCAAGAGACCCAGTACTTC	CASSLGTSGGQETQYF
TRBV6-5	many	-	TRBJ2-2	TGTGCCAGCAGTTTACAGGAGACCGGGGAGCTGTTTTTT	CASSLQETGELFF
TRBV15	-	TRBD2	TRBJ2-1	TGTGCCACCAGCCCTAGCGGGGTTTACAATGAGCAGTTCTTC	CATSPSGVYNEQFF
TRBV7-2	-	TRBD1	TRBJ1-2	TGTGCCAGCAGCCTTACTTCCGGGACAGGGGTCCATGGCTACACCTTC	CASSLTSGTGVHGYTF
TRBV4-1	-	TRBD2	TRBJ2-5	TGCGCCAGCAGCCCACGGACTAGCGGGGGGTACCAAGAGACCCAGTACTTC	CASSPRTSGGYQETQYF
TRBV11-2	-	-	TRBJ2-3	TGTGCCAGCAGCTTTAGCGGTCGTAGGTTTGGTAGCACAGATACGCAGTATTTT	CASSFSGRRFGSTDTQYF
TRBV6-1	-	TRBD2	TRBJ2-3	TGTGCCAGCAGTGAAGCATTAGCGGGAGATCCAGATACGCAGTATTTT	CASSEALAGDPDTQYF
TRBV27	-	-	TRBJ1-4	TGTGCCAGCAGTTCACGGGTCCCCTCTAATGAAAAACTGTTTTTT	CASSSRVPSNEKLFF
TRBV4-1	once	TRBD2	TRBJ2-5	TGCGCCAGCAGTGGGACTAGCGGGGGGTGGGAGACCCAGTACTTC	CASSGTSGGWETQYF
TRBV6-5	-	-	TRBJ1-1	TGTGCCAGCAGTTACTCGTCGGAGGGGTCGGGGACTGAAGCTTTCTTT	CASSYSSEGSGTEAFF
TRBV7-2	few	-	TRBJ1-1	TGTGCCAGCAGCCCATCCGGTATTATTCACACTGAAGCTTTCTTT	CASSPSGIIHTEAFF
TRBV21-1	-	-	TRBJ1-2	TGTGCCAGCAGCGCCCGACAGGGGGCGCGTGGCTACACCTTC	CASSARQGARGYTF
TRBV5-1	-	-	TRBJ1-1	TGCGCCAGCAGCTTGGATATGACGGCAGGGGTGGAAGCTTTCTTT	CASSLDMTAGVEAFF
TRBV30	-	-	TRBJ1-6	TGTGCCTGGAGAGTGGCGGGGTGGAATTCACCCCTCCACTTT	CAWRVAGWNSPLHF
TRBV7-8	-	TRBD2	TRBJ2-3	TGTGCCATTTCCCCAGCGGGAGGTGTAGATACGCAGTATTTT	CAISPAGGVDTQYF